This note documents a single T cell receptor beta chain sequence. Its antigen is as yet unknown. TCRdb reprocessed the 5' RACE reads and keeps a single row for each CDR3 protein, giving no DNA. The data include about 160,000 distinct CDR3 sequences; the top ten clones carry approximately 17%. This record comes from a study of T cells expressing NK-cell markers. Study context: Sorted CD3+CD56+NKG2C+, CD3+CD56+NKG2C- and CD3+CD56-NKG2C+ T cells provided the TCR beta repertoires. Sequencing covered eight donors, seven HCMV-seropositive and one seronegative.

Germline-derived CDR1 and CDR2 are KGHDR and SFDVKD. The CDR3 covers 15 residues. Broader study findings: Of the CD8+ T cells in over five donors, roughly 1.0-7.0% belonged to dominant NKG2C+ clonotypes. Four of the donors also had these clonotypes leading their CD3+CD56-NKG2C+ fraction.

The sample comprised blood T cells: a sorted CD56 or NKG2C T cell subset, CD4+ or CD8+ T cells, or bulk PBMC T cells (not recorded which). This receptor was obtained from a woman between 18 and 69 years old in good health. The chain is built from TRBV24-1 and TRBJ2-3. The CDR3 here is CATSDSGIGTDTQYF.